Presented here are 11 T cell receptor beta chains from one specimen sequenced in a study of CD8+CD57+ T cells in acquired aplastic anemia. Those patients picked for sequencing had displayed CD8+CD57+ cell expansion on flow cytometry. Investigators profiled TCR beta VDJ and CDR3 from genomic DNA template. Each CDR3 protein gets one entry after TCRdb re-called the reads with MiXCR. The data hold hundreds of thousands of distinct CDR3 sequences, with around 32% observed a single time. The sample consisted of sorted CD4+, CD8+, or CD8+CD57+ T cells (not recorded which) from PBMCs. The receptor source for this set is a human donor with aplastic anemia.

J is TRBJ2-5 and V is TRBV7-2; tentatively, D is TRBD1 (6 bases). The CDR3 runs to 15 residues. Germline V gene sequence: CDR1 SGHTA, CDR2 FQGNSA. The V gene lost 2 bases and the J gene lost 1 base, with 11 bases spanning the gap. CDR3 protein: CASSLTGQIQETQYF. As DNA, the CDR3 is TGTGCCAGCAGCTTAACCGGACAGATCCAAGAGACCCAGTACTTC.

This clonotype occurred many times. CDR3 amino acids: CSARWGVLTDTQYF. CDR3 nucleotides: TGCAGTGCTAGGTGGGGGGTACTAACAGATACGCAGTATTTT. The chain couples TRBV20-1 to TRBJ2-3, with D perhaps TRBD2 (6 bases). Germline V gene lookup returns CDR1 DFQATT and CDR2 SNEGSKA (reference sequence). Between the trimmed V and J ends, which lost 3 bases and 3 bases, there was a span of 13 bases. This CDR3 spans 14 amino acids.

The genes are TRBV25-1 and TRBJ1-1; no clear D gene. V dropped 3 bases and J dropped 0 bases, with 8 bases sitting between them. Looked up from germline, CDR1 is MGHDK and CDR2 is SYGVNS. CDR3 length equals 14 residues. CDR3 region: CASSDPGLNTEAFF. The CDR3 DNA sequence: TGTGCCAGCAGTGACCCCGGTCTGAACACTGAAGCTTTCTTT.

This clonotype showed up just a few times. The V and J genes are TRBV20-1 and TRBJ1-5, with D possibly being TRBD1 (5 bases). CDR1 is DFQATT and CDR2 is SNEGSKA in the germline V gene (reference sequence). The CDR3 totals 14 residues. Trimming pared 6 bases from V and 6 bases from J, leaving 18 bases between. CDR3 in amino acids: CSASAVPGLQPQHF. The CDR3 bases are TGCAGTGCAAGCGCGGTTCCAGGGCTTCAGCCCCAGCATTTT.

For the CDR3, the DNA is TGTGCCACCAGCAGAGATCGTCTTGGAAACACCATATATTTT. It codes for CATSRDRLGNTIYF. The chain employs TRBV15 and TRBJ1-3; D unclear. Germline values: CDR1 LNHNV, CDR2 YYDKDF (reference sequence). V shed 0 bases and J shed 3 bases, with 6 bases lying between them. The CDR3 contains 14 residues.

This clonotype has a handful of counts. The junction differs from germline at one of its ends, possibly a read error. This sequence joins TRBV7-3 and TRBJ2-7; possibly TRBD2 for D (6 bases). Germline assignment: CDR1 SGHTA and CDR2 FQGTGA. CDR3 length equals 14 residues. CDR3 DNA: TGCGCCAGCAGTCTGCGGGGATTCGGGCCCGAGCAGTACTTC. Its translation is CASSLRGFGPEQYF.

The CDR3 loop reads CSARDPSSGRTEAFF. The CDR3 region has the DNA TGCAGTGCTAGAGACCCTTCTTCGGGGCGGACTGAAGCTTTCTTT. The V gene is TRBV20-1, the J gene TRBJ1-1; TRBD1 might be the D (5 bases). This CDR3 has 15 residues. The germline CDR1 and CDR2 sequences are DFQATT and SNEGSKA (reference sequence). The ends were cut back, 0 bases at V and 5 bases at J, with 16 bases in the middle.

This clonotype has ten or more counts. The chain recombines TRBV20-1 with TRBJ2-5, with D unclear. Germline CDR1 is DFQATT and CDR2 is SNEGSKA (reference sequence). V shed 6 bases and J shed 2 bases, with 4 bases lying between them. This CDR3 region has 10 residues. The CDR3 DNA is TGCAGTGCCGCACAAGAGACCCAGTACTTC. As protein: CSAAQETQYF.

This clonotype was detected ten times or more. V gene TRBV7-8 combines with J gene TRBJ1-5; D gene ambiguous. CDR1 and CDR2 from the germline V gene are SGHVS and FQNEAQ. V lost 3 bases, J lost 7 bases, and 10 bases lay in between. CDR3 length: 13 residues. CDR3 sequence reads: CASSFGEGQPQHF. The CDR3 DNA is TGTGCCAGCAGCTTTGGAGAGGGCCAGCCCCAGCATTTT.

By proportion, this clonotype is medium-sized. The chain links TRBV2 to TRBJ1-2, with D uncertain. Trimming took off 2 bases at V and 7 bases at J, with 8 bases between the two ends. The CDR3 runs 12 residues. Germline V gene sequence: CDR1 SNHLY, CDR2 FYNNEI. CDR3 residues: CASSERMAGYTF. The CDR3 nucleotides are TGTGCCAGCAGTGAACGAATGGCTGGCTACACCTTC.

The genes are TRBV14 and TRBJ1-3; no definite D call. The germline V and J ends were trimmed by 3 bases and 4 bases, with 10 bases remaining between them. This CDR3 has 14 amino acids. CDR1 is SGHDN, CDR2 FVKESK, per germline. In nucleotides, the CDR3 is TGTGCCAGCAGCCAGGATCTTACAGGAAACACCATATATTTT. Amino acids: CASSQDLTGNTIYF.